This T cell receptor (beta chain) was found in a study of somatic mutations in cytotoxic T cells in rheumatoid arthritis. General study findings and limits: The clonality of CD8+ T cells was not significantly different between rheumatoid arthritis patients and age-matched healthy controls. For about an eighth of the roughly 60 patients, a single CD8+ clone accounted for more than 20% of CD8+ cells.

About this clone itself: Antigen specificity is unknown.

Assay used: immunoSEQ multiplex PCR; TCRdb lists only in-frame clones, some missing. The sample has 15,000 to 20,000 clones, over 70% seen once. Germline values: CDR1 SNHLY, CDR2 FYNNEI. The V gene end was trimmed by 6 bases and the J gene end by 5 bases; junction bases not matched to a gene: 8. The CDR3 length is 15 residues. CD4+ and CD8+ cells were isolated by positive magnetic bead selection, with purity checked by flow cytometry. Specimen: CD8+ T cells sorted from blood. The receptor's source is a woman between 50 and 59 years old in good health. The chain uses TRBV2 and TRBJ2-7; 12 bases line up with TRBD1. The CDR3, as DNA: TGTGCCAGCAGAACCGGGACAGGGGGCGCGGACGAGCAGTACTTC. It encodes CASRTGTGGADEQYF.